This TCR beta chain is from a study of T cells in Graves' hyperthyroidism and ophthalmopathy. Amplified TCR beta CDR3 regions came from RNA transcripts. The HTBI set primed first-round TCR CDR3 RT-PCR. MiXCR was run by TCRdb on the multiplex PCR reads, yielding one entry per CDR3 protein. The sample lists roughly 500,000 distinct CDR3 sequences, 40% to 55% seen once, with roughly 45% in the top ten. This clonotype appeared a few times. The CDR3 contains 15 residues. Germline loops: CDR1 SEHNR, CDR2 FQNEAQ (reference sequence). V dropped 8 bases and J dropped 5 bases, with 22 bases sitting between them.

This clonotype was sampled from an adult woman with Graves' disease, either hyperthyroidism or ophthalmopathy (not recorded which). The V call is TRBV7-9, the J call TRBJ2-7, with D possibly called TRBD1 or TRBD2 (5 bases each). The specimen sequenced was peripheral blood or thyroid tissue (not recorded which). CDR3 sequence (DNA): TGTGCCAGCCGATACCTGAGGGGTGTCGAAAACGAGCAGTACTTC. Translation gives CASRYLRGVENEQYF. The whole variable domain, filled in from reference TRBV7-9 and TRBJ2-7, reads DTGVSQNPRHKITKRGQNVTFRCDPISEHNRLYWYRQTLGQGPEFLTYFQNEAQLEKSRLLSDRFSAERPKGSFSTLEIQRTEQGDSAMYLCASRYLRGVENEQYFGPGTRLTVT.